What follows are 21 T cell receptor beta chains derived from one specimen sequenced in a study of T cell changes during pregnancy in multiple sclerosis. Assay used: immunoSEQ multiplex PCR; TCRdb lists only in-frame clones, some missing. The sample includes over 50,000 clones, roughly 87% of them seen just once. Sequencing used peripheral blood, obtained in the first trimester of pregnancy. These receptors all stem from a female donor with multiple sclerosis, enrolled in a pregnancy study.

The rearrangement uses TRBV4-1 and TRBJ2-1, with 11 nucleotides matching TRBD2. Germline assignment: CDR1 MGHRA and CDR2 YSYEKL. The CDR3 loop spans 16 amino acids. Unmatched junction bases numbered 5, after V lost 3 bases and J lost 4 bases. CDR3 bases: TGCGCCAGCAGCCAGGCTGGGACTAGCGGATACAATGAGCAGTTCTTC. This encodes CASSQAGTSGYNEQFF.

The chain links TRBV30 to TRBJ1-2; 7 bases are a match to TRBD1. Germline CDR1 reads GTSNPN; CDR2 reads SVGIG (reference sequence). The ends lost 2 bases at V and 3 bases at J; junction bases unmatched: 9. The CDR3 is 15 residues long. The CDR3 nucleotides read TGTGCCTGGAGTATCCTCCGGACAGGTGACTATGGCTACACCTTC. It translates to CAWSILRTGDYGYTF.

This chain's CDR3 is CASSLYGSNTDTQYF. The CDR3 nucleotides are TGTGCCAGCAGCTTATACGGGAGTAATACAGATACGCAGTATTTT. The genes are TRBV7-2 and TRBJ2-3; weak D call: TRBD2 (6 bases). V was clipped by 2 bases and J by 3 bases, with 12 bases between them. From germline, CDR1 is SGHTA and CDR2 FQGNSA. The CDR3 covers 15 residues.

CDR3 region: CASKTGVGGELFF. The CDR3 region has the DNA TGCGCCAGCAAGACAGGGGTGGGCGGGGAGCTGTTTTTT. V and J are TRBV23-1 and TRBJ2-2; 8 bases are shared with TRBD1. TRBV23-1 is noted as an ORF with a role that remains uncertain. The CDR3 sequence is 13 residues long. The trim removed 7 bases at V and 7 bases at J, leaving 5 bases unmatched.

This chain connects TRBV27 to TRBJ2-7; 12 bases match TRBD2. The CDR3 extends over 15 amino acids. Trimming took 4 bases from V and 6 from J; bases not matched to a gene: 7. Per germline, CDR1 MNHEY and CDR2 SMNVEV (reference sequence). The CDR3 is CASSSRLAGEGEQYF. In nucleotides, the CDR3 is TGTGCCAGCAGTTCACGACTAGCGGGAGAAGGCGAGCAGTACTTC.

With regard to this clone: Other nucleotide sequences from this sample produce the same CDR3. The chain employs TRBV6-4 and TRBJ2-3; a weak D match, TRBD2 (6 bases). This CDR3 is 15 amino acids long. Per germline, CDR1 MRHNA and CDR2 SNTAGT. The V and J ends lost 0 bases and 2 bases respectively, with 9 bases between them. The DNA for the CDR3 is TGTGCCAGCAGTGACTCGGCGGGATCCACAGATACGCAGTATTTT. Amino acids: CASSDSAGSTDTQYF.

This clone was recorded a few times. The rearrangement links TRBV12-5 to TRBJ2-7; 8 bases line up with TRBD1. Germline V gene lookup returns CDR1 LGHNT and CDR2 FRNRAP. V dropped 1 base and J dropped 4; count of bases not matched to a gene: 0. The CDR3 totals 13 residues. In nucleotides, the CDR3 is TGTGCTAGTGGTTTGGACAGGGGGTACGAGCAGTACTTC. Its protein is CASGLDRGYEQYF. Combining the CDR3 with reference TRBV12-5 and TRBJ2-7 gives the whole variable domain DARVTQTPRHKVTEMGQEVTMRCQPILGHNTVFWYRQTMMQGLELLAYFRNRAPLDDSGMPKDRFSAEMPDATLATLKIQPSEPRDSAVYFCASGLDRGYEQYFGPGTRLTVT.

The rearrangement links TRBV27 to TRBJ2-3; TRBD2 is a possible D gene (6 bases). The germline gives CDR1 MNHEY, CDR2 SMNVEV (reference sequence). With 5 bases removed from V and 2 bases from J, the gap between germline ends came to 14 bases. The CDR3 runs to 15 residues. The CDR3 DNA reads TGTGCCAGCAGTCCGGGGGAGATACCCACAGATACGCAGTATTTT. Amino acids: CASSPGEIPTDTQYF.

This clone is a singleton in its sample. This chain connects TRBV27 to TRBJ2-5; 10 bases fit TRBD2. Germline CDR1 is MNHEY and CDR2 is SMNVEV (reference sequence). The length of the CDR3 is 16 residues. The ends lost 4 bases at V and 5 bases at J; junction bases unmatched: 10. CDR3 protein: CASSSPRTSGQETQYF. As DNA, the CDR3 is TGTGCCAGCAGTTCCCCTCGGACTAGCGGCCAGGAGACCCAGTACTTC.

CDR3 loop: CASSLQGSGDEQFF. The CDR3 DNA is TGTGCCAGCAGCTTACAAGGTAGCGGGGATGAGCAGTTCTTC. The V call is TRBV11-3, the J call TRBJ2-1, with 8 bases aligning to TRBD2. Germline CDR1 reads SGHNT; CDR2 reads YENEEA. CDR3 length: 14 amino acids. V lost 2 bases to trimming and J lost 8 bases; unmatched junction nucleotides: 5.

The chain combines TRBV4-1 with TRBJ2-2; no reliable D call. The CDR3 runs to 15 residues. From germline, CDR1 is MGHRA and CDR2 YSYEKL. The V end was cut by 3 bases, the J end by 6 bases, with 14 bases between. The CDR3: CASSQLVLAAGELFF. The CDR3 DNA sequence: TGCGCCAGCAGCCAGCTCGTATTAGCAGCCGGGGAGCTGTTTTTT.

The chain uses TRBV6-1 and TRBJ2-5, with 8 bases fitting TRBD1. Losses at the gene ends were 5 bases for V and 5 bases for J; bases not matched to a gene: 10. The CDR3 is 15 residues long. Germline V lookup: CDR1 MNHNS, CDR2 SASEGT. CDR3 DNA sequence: TGTGCCAGCAGTCCCCGGACAGGGTCGGGCGAGACCCAGTACTTC. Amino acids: CASSPRTGSGETQYF.

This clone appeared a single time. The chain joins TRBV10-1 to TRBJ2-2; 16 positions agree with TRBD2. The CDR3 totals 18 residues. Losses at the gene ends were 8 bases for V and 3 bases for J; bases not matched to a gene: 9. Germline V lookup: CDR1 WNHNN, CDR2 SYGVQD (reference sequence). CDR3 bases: TGCGCCAGCGAGCCGGGACTAGCGGGAGGGCCCGACACCGGGGAGCTGTTTTTT. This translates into CASEPGLAGGPDTGELFF.

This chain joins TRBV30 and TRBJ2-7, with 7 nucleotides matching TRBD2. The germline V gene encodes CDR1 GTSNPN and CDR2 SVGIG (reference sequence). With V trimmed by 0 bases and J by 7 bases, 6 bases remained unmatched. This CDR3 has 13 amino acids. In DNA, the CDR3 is TGTGCCTGGAGTGTACGGGGAGCGGGAGAGCAGTACTTC. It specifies CAWSVRGAGEQYF.

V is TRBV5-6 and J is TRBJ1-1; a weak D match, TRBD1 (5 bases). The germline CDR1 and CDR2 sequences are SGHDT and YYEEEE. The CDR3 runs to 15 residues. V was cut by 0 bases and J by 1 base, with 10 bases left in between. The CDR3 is CASSLAVGGNTEAFF. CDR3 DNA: TGTGCCAGCAGCTTGGCCGTGGGGGGGAACACTGAAGCTTTCTTT.

CDR3 region: CASREAYEQYF. CDR3 bases: TGTGCCAGCAGGGAGGCCTACGAGCAGTACTTC. This chain uses TRBV2 with TRBJ2-7; weak D call: TRBD2 (5 bases). Germline CDR1 SNHLY, CDR2 FYNNEI. The V end lost 6 bases, the J end lost 2 bases, and 5 bases lay between the germline ends. The CDR3 covers 11 residues.

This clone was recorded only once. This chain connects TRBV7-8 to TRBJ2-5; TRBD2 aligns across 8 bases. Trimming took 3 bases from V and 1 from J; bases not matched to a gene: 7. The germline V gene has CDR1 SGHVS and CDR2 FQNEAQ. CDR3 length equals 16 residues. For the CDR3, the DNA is TGTGCCAGCAGCTTGAGAACTAGCGGCCCCCAAGAGACCCAGTACTTC. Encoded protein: CASSLRTSGPQETQYF. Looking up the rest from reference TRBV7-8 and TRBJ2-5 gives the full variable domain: GAGVSQSPRYKVAKRGQDVALRCDPISGHVSLFWYQQALGQGPEFLTYFQNEAQLDKSGLPSDRFFAERPEGSVSTLKIQRTQQEDSAVYLCASSLRTSGPQETQYFGPGTRLLVL.

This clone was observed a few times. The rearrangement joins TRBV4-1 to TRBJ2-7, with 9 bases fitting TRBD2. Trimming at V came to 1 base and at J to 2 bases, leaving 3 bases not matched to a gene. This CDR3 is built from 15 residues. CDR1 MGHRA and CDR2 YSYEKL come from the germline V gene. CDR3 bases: TGCGCCAGCAGCCAAGTACCTAGCGGGACCTACGAGCAGTACTTC. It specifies CASSQVPSGTYEQYF.

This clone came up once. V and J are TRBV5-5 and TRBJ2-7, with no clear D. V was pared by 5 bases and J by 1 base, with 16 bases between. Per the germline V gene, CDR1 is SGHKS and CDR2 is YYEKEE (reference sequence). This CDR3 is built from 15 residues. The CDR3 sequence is CASSSAGPLSYEQYF. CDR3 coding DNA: TGTGCCAGCAGTTCCGCTGGTCCCCTATCCTACGAGCAGTACTTC.

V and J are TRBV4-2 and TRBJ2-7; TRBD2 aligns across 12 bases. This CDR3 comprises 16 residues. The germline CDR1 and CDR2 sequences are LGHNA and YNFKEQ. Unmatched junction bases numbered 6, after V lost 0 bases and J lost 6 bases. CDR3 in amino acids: CASSQDSSGRVGEQYF. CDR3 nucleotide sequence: TGTGCCAGCAGCCAAGACTCTAGCGGGAGGGTAGGCGAGCAGTACTTC.

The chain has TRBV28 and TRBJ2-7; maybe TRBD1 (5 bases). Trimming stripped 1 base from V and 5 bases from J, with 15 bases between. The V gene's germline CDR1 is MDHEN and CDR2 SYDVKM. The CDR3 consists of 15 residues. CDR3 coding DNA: TGTGCCAGCAGTTTATATACCCCCGGACAAGACGAGCAGTACTTC. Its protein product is CASSLYTPGQDEQYF. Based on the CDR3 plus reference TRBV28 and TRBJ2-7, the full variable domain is DVKVTQSSRYLVKRTGEKVFLECVQDMDHENMFWYRQDPGLGLRLIYFSYDVKMKEKGDIPEGYSVSREKKERFSLILESASTNQTSMYLCASSLYTPGQDEQYFGPGTRLTVT.